This T cell receptor (beta chain) derives from a study of glioma-infiltrating T cells. V was trimmed by 0 bases and J by 5 bases, leaving 17 bases between them. Per the germline V gene, CDR1 is MNHNY and CDR2 is SVGAGI (reference sequence). This CDR3 spans 17 amino acids. TCR alpha and beta CDR3 regions were amplified from RNA using iRepertoire nested multiplex PCR. One-step reverse transcription and amplification started from around 100-400 ng of tissue mRNA or PBMC total RNA. TCRdb ran MiXCR on the multiplex PCR reads and lists one entry per CDR3 protein. Altogether 100,000 to 150,000 distinct CDR3 sequences are present, about 25% being singletons, with the ten largest covering 27%.

The sequence came from a human donor with low-grade glioma or glioblastoma, undergoing nonglioma brain surgery, or in good health (not recorded which). The chain has TRBV6-6 and TRBJ2-1, with a tentative D call TRBD2 (7 bases). Input material: glioma tissue, nonneoplastic brain tissue, or PBMCs (not recorded which). The CDR3 loop is CASSYSWVGGVDNEQFF. As DNA, the CDR3 is TGTGCCAGCAGTTACTCGTGGGTAGGGGGGGTCGACAATGAGCAGTTCTTC.